The source of this TCR beta chain is a study of cytomegalovirus exposure and HLA in healthy donors. As for the study in general: Findings of an earlier analysis included about 120 million unique TCR beta sequences from some 200 million T cells. Overall study results and limits: A few CMV-associated chains proved CMV antigen-specific in vitro. The authors considered a cluster of highly shared sequence variants likely to be a sequencing artifact.

Of note for this clone: Its specificity is not known. The junction departs from the called germline gene at one end, perhaps through a read error.

A multiplex PCR was run with 60 Vbeta primers and 13 Jbeta primers. The table came from immunoSEQ multiplex PCR; TCRdb's copy has only in-frame clones and leaves some out. The sample carries approximately 130,000 clones, nearly 80% recorded once. Germline V gene lookup returns CDR1 SEHNR and CDR2 FQNEAQ (reference sequence). The CDR3 loop spans 12 amino acids. This chain uses TRBV7-9 with TRBJ2-7; TRBD1 is a possible D gene (7 bases). This TCR derives from a male donor in good health and CMV-seronegative. The specimen was PBMCs. CDR3 sequence reads: CSSGYRGYEQYF. CDR3 coding DNA: TGTTCCAGCGGGTACAGGGGCTACGAGCAGTACTTC.